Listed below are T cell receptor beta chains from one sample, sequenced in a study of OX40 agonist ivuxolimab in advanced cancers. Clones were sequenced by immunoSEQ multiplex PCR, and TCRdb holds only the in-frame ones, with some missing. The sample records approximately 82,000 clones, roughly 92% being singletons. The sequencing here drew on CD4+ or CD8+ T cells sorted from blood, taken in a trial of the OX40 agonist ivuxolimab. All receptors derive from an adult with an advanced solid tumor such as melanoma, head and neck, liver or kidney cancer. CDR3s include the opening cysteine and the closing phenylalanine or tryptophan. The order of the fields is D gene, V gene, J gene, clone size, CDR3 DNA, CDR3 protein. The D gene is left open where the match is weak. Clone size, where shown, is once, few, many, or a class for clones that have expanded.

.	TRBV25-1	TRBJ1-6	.	TGTGCCAGCGGACCGGGGGCAAATTCACCCCTCCACTTT	CASGPGANSPLHF
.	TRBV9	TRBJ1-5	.	TGTGCCAGCAGTGTTTACCATGGGGCGCCCCAGCATTTT	CASSVYHGAPQHF
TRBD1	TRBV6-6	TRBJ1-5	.	TGTGCCAGCAGACTCGGACAGGGGGCCCAGCCCCAGCATTTT	CASRLGQGAQPQHF
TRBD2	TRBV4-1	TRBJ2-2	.	TGCGCCAGCAGCCAAGAACTCCCGGGACTAGCGGGGGCCCTCAACACCGGGGAGCTGTTTTTT	CASSQELPGLAGALNTGELFF
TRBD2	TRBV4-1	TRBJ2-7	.	TGCGCCAGCAGCCAAGATCAGGGACTAGCGGGGGGGCCGCAGTCCTACGAGCAGTACTTC	CASSQDQGLAGGPQSYEQYF
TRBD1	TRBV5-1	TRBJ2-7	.	TGCGCCAGCACCCGGGGACAGGGGGCTTCCGAGCAGTACTTC	CASTRGQGASEQYF
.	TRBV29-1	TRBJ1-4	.	TGCAGCGTAAGATCCGGAGCAACTAATGAAAAACTGTTTTTT	CSVRSGATNEKLFF
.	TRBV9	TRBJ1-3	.	TGTGCCAGCAGCGTAGTGGACTTCAGGGACTCTGGAAACACCATATATTTT	CASSVVDFRDSGNTIYF
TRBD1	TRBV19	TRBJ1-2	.	TGTGCCAGTAGTATAGTGGAGTCGGGACAGGGCTTCTTC	CASSIVESGQGFF
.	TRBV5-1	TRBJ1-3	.	TGCGCCAGCAGCGTCCGGACAAGCGGACACTCTGGAAACACCATATATTTT	CASSVRTSGHSGNTIYF
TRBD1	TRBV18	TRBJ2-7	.	TGTGCCAGCTCACCACTCGGGACAGGGGGCCACGAGCAGTACTTC	CASSPLGTGGHEQYF
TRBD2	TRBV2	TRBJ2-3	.	TGTGCCAGCAGTGGTAGCGGGGAACACACAGATACGCAGTATTTT	CASSGSGEHTDTQYF
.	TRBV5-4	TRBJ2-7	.	TGTGCCAGCAGCTTGGGAGGCAGGTCCTACGAGCAGTACTTC	CASSLGGRSYEQYF
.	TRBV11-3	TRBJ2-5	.	TGTGCCAGCAGCCCCACTGGAGTAACGACCCAGTACTTC	CASSPTGVTTQYF
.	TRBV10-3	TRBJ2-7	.	TGTGCCATCAGTGAGTCTCTAAACTACGAGCAGTACTTC	CAISESLNYEQYF
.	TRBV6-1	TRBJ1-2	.	TGTGCCAGCAGGGCGACATCTACTAACTATGGCTACACCTTC	CASRATSTNYGYTF
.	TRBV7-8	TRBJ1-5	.	TGTGCCAGCAGCTTAGAAGGAGGTCTCAGCAATCAGCCCCAGCATTTT	CASSLEGGLSNQPQHF
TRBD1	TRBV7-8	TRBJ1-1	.	TGTGCCAGCAGCAAGGGACAGGGGGTATCAATCACTGAAGCTTTCTTT	CASSKGQGVSITEAFF
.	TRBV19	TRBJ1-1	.	TGTGCCAGTACCCAGAGGTGGCAGGCTAACACTGAAGCTTTCTTT	CASTQRWQANTEAFF
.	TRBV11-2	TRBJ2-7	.	TGTGCCAGCAGCCATGAGACGCGCAGCGAGCAGTACTTC	CASSHETRSEQYF
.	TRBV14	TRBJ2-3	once	TGTGCCAGCAGCCCCCTAGGAGGAAGCACAGATACGCAGTATTTT	CASSPLGGSTDTQYF
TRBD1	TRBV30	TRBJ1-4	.	TGTGCCTGGAGTACAGGGGGTAATGAAAAACTGTTTTTT	CAWSTGGNEKLFF
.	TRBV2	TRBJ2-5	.	TGTGCCAGCAGCCAAGAGACCCAGTACTTC	CASSQETQYF
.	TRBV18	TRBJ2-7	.	TGTGCCAGCTCACCACAGCGGGACAGCACCTACGAGCAGTACTTC	CASSPQRDSTYEQYF
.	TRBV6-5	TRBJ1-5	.	TGTGCCAGCAGTTACGCCGGATTCGATAGCAATCAGCCCCAGCATTTT	CASSYAGFDSNQPQHF
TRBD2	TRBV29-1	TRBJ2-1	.	TGCAGCGTCCAGACTAGCGGGGGGGGCGGTGAGCAGTTCTTC	CSVQTSGGGGEQFF
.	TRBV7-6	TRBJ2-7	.	TGTGCCAGCAGCTTAGGGTCCGGGCTAACCTCCTACGAGCAGTACTTC	CASSLGSGLTSYEQYF
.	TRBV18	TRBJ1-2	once	TGTGCCAGCTCACCAAGGGGGGGGTTCGACTATGGCTACACCTTC	CASSPRGGFDYGYTF
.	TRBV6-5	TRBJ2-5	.	TGTGCCAGCAGTTACTCGTATTCAGAGACCCAGTACTTC	CASSYSYSETQYF
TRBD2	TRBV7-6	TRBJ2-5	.	TGTGCCAGCAAGCGCGCGGGAGGATCGGAGACCCAGTACTTC	CASKRAGGSETQYF
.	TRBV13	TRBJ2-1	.	TGTGCCAGCAGCTTAGTGTGGGGGGCCTACAATGAGCAGTTCTTC	CASSLVWGAYNEQFF
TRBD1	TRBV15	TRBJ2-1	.	TGTGCCACCAGGCCCCGGGGACAGGGGGACAATGAGCAGTTCTTC	CATRPRGQGDNEQFF
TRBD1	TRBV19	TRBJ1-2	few	TGTGCCAGTAGTACCAGGGACAGGGGAAGGGCTAACTATGGCTACACCTTC	CASSTRDRGRANYGYTF
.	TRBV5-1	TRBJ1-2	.	TGCGCCAGCAGCTTGATAGGGGCAGGTCCAACGAACTATGGCTACACCTTC	CASSLIGAGPTNYGYTF
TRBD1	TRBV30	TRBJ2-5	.	TGTGCCTGGGGTACAGGGGGCCGCGAGACCCAGTACTTC	CAWGTGGRETQYF
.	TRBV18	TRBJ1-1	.	TGTGCCAGCTCACGTGGGGAGGACACTGAAGCTTTCTTT	CASSRGEDTEAFF
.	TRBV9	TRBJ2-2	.	TGTGCCAGCACCAGGGGGGCGGCCACCGGGGAGCTGTTTTTT	CASTRGAATGELFF
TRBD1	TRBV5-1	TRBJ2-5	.	TGCGCCAGCAGCTCCAGCTCAGGGGGCCGAGAGACCCAGTACTTC	CASSSSSGGRETQYF
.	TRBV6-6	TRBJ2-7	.	TGTGCCAGCAGTTACTCTCAGCGCGAGCAGTACTTC	CASSYSQREQYF
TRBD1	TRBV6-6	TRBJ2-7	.	TGTGCCAGCAGGCCGGGACAGGGGGTCTACGAGCAGTACTTC	CASRPGQGVYEQYF
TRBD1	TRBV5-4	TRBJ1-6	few	TGTGCCAGCAGCTGGGACAGCTCCTATAATTCACCCCTCCACTTT	CASSWDSSYNSPLHF
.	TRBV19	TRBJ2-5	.	TGTGCCAGTAGTATCGCTAGTAAAGAGACCCAGTACTTC	CASSIASKETQYF
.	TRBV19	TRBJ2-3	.	TGTGCCAGTGGCCTCGGGAGCGCAGATACGCAGTATTTT	CASGLGSADTQYF
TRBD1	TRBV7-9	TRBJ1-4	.	TGTGCCAGCACTTCAGGACAGGGCGGGAATGAAAAACTGTTTTTT	CASTSGQGGNEKLFF
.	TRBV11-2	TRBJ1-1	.	TGTGCCAGCAGCCCATCTTGGGGTGTGAACACTGAAGCTTTCTTT	CASSPSWGVNTEAFF
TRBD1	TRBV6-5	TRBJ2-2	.	TGTGCCAGCAGTCGACAGGGTTTAGACACCGGGGAGCTGTTTTTT	CASSRQGLDTGELFF
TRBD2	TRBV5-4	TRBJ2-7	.	TGTGCCAGCAGCTTGGGACTAGCGGGAGGAAGCGAGCAGTACTTC	CASSLGLAGGSEQYF
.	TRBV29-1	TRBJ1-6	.	TGCAGCGTTGGTTGGTCCTATAATTCACCCCTCCACTTT	CSVGWSYNSPLHF
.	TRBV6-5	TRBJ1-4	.	TGTGCCAGCAGGGCAACTTGGGGGGGACATGAAAAACTGTTTTTT	CASRATWGGHEKLFF
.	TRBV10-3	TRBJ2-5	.	TGTGCCATAGGCCGGGACTTACAAGAGACCCAGTACTTC	CAIGRDLQETQYF
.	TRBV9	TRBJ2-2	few	TGTGCCAGCAGCGTAGTAGTCAGCTTGAACACCGGGGAGCTGTTTTTT	CASSVVVSLNTGELFF
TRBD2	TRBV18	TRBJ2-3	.	TGTGCCAGCTCAGTAGGGACTAGCGGGCGCGGCACAGATACGCAGTATTTT	CASSVGTSGRGTDTQYF